Below, one TCR beta chain is given with its context. Its target is unknown. The data were obtained in a study of cytomegalovirus exposure and HLA in healthy donors. Whole-study findings and limits: By a later analysis, the bulk of CMV-associated TCR beta chains appeared HLA-restricted. CMV serostatus was the sole immune exposure information available. Later, TCR association rates were found to vary by HLA locus, highest for DRB1 and lowest for HLA-C. Overall, roughly 150 TCR beta chains were annotated as cytomegalovirus-associated.

The length of the CDR3 is 18 residues. A multiplex PCR was run with 60 Vbeta primers and 13 Jbeta primers. TCRdb's table, derived via immunoSEQ multiplex PCR, lists solely in-frame clones and lacks some. The sample includes approximately 190,000 clones, around 80% of them seen just once. The TCR was taken from a man aged 40-49 years in good health and CMV-seropositive. This sequence joins TRBV21-1 and TRBJ2-7; the table's D call of TRBD1 was not tested on the DNA. TRBV21-1 counts as a pseudogene. Sequences were obtained from PBMCs. The CDR3 protein is CASSKGSLPGQGAYEQYF. CDR3 nucleotide sequence: TGTGCCAGCAGCAAAGGCAGTCTTCCGGGACAGGGGGCCTACGAGCAGTACTTC.